The rows below give T cell receptor beta chains drawn from one sample of a study of blood T cell repertoires in COVID-19. TCRdb keeps only in-frame clones here, not all; method: immunoSEQ multiplex PCR. The table records tens of thousands of clones, approximately 80% of them present only once. Sequenced: peripheral blood. The receptor set was obtained from a man aged 30 to 39 with COVID-19, enrolled during active disease. The CDR3 runs from the conserved cysteine through the conserved F or W. A D gene is named only where the DNA matches it firmly. Rows may omit the clone size; those that give it use once, few, many or a size class.

v_gene,j_gene,d_gene,len,abundance,CDR3aa,CDR3nt
TRBV2,TRBJ1-4,NA,15,NA,CASSEYGQPNEKLFF,TGTGCCAGCAGTGAATATGGACAGCCTAATGAAAAACTGTTTTTT
TRBV29-1,TRBJ1-1,TRBD1,15,NA,CSVEFGTGGRTEAFF,TGCAGCGTTGAATTCGGGACAGGGGGCCGGACTGAAGCTTTCTTT
TRBV4-3,TRBJ1-2,TRBD1,15,NA,CASSPGGWGLYGYTF,TGCGCCAGCAGCCCAGGGGGTTGGGGGCTATATGGCTACACCTTC
TRBV6-1,TRBJ1-2,TRBD1,18,NA,CASSESRVPGQDNYGYTF,TGTGCCAGCAGTGAATCACGGGTTCCGGGACAGGATAACTATGGCTACACCTTC
TRBV28,TRBJ2-7,NA,14,NA,CATRSTGGGYEQYF,TGTGCCACAAGATCCACGGGGGGCGGCTACGAGCAGTACTTC
TRBV7-9,TRBJ1-2,NA,16,NA,CASSLYGAREVYGYTF,TGTGCCAGCAGCTTGTATGGGGCCAGGGAGGTCTATGGCTACACCTTC
TRBV19,TRBJ2-3,NA,14,NA,CASSIQGGTDTQYF,TGTGCCAGTAGTATTCAAGGGGGCACAGATACGCAGTATTTT
TRBV5-4,TRBJ2-3,NA,16,once,CASSLDSGDVSDTQYF,TGTGCCAGCAGCTTGGATTCTGGAGACGTCTCAGATACGCAGTATTTT
TRBV2,TRBJ2-3,NA,14,once,CASEGRTSTDTQYF,TGTGCCAGCGAGGGTAGAACTAGCACAGATACGCAGTATTTT
TRBV28,TRBJ1-2,TRBD1,15,NA,CASSAPGQGKGGYTF,TGTGCCAGCAGTGCCCCGGGACAGGGGAAGGGTGGCTACACCTTC
TRBV12-5,TRBJ1-1,TRBD1,14,NA,CASGRNRGGTEAFF,TGTGCTAGTGGACGAAACAGGGGGGGCACTGAAGCTTTCTTT
TRBV28,TRBJ2-7,TRBD2,15,once,CASSSDSGSRYEQYF,TGTGCCAGCAGTTCCGATAGCGGGAGCCGGTACGAGCAGTACTTC
TRBV6-2/TRBV6-3,TRBJ2-2,TRBD2,17,NA,CASSNRGLAGGTGELFF,TGTGCCAGCAGTAACCGAGGACTAGCGGGAGGAACCGGGGAGCTGTTTTTT
TRBV6-1,TRBJ1-3,TRBD1,16,NA,CASSDIRGQGGNTIYF,TGTGCCAGCAGTGACATCCGGGGACAGGGAGGAAACACCATATATTTT
TRBV7-2,TRBJ2-4,TRBD2,14,NA,CASSHGTSGNIQYF,TGTGCCAGCAGCCATGGGACTAGCGGCAACATTCAGTACTTC
TRBV11-2,TRBJ2-3,NA,15,NA,CASSPATAGTDTQYF,TGTGCCAGCAGCCCAGCCACGGCGGGAACAGATACGCAGTATTTT
TRBV27,TRBJ2-3,TRBD1,15,NA,CASSARDREADTQYF,TGTGCCAGCAGTGCTCGGGACAGGGAGGCAGATACGCAGTATTTT
TRBV3-1/TRBV3-2,TRBJ2-7,NA,13,NA,CASSPPGVGEQYF,TGTGCCAGCAGCCCTCCAGGGGTAGGCGAGCAGTACTTC
TRBV2,TRBJ2-1,TRBD1,15,NA,CASSLTGTAYNEQFF,TGTGCCAGCAGTCTGACCGGGACAGCGTACAATGAGCAGTTCTTC
TRBV2,TRBJ1-3,TRBD1,14,once,CASGTGGYGNTIYF,TGTGCCAGCGGGACAGGGGGTTATGGAAACACCATATATTTT
TRBV6-6,TRBJ1-5,TRBD1,16,NA,CASSATGGAGNQPQHF,TGTGCCAGCAGTGCTACAGGGGGCGCGGGGAATCAGCCCCAGCATTTT
TRBV5-4,TRBJ2-5,TRBD2,14,NA,CASSLGGSKETQYF,TGTGCCAGCAGCCTGGGCGGGAGTAAAGAGACCCAGTACTTC
TRBV15,TRBJ1-2,TRBD1,16,NA,CATSRDLGQVDYGYTF,TGTGCCACCAGCAGAGATCTCGGACAGGTTGACTATGGCTACACCTTC
TRBV19,TRBJ2-3,TRBD2,15,NA,CASNSAGASGDTQYF,TGTGCCAGTAACTCCGCCGGGGCTAGCGGTGATACGCAGTATTTT
TRBV28,TRBJ2-5,TRBD1,14,NA,CASSHGTGVETQYF,TGTGCCAGCAGTCACGGGACAGGGGTAGAGACCCAGTACTTC
TRBV10-3,TRBJ1-2,TRBD1,14,NA,CAINNRGRVDGYTF,TGTGCCATCAACAACAGGGGGCGAGTTGATGGCTACACCTTC
TRBV5-8,TRBJ1-4,NA,15,NA,CASSLGQAANEKLFF,TGTGCCAGCAGCTTGGGACAGGCGGCTAATGAAAAACTGTTTTTT
TRBV5-4,TRBJ2-5,TRBD2,15,NA,CASSLAGPLQETQYF,TGTGCCAGCAGCTTAGCGGGACCGTTACAAGAGACCCAGTACTTC
TRBV7-3,TRBJ2-1,NA,13,NA,CASSLNRNNEQFF,TGTGCCAGCAGCTTAAACAGGAACAATGAGCAGTTCTTC
TRBV7-9,TRBJ1-4,TRBD1,16,NA,CASSPPTGGDGEKLFF,TGTGCCAGCAGCCCGCCGACAGGGGGGGACGGTGAAAAACTGTTTTTT
TRBV18,TRBJ1-1,TRBD1,14,NA,CASHSRGMNTEAFF,TGTGCCAGTCACAGCAGGGGGATGAACACTGAAGCTTTCTTT
TRBV29-1,TRBJ1-2,TRBD1,15,NA,CSVDLGTGGNYGYTF,TGCAGCGTTGATTTGGGAACAGGGGGCAACTATGGCTACACCTTC
TRBV18,TRBJ2-1,NA,12,NA,CASSRAGGEQFF,TGTGCCAGCTCACGGGCCGGAGGTGAGCAGTTCTTC
TRBV5-4,TRBJ2-1,TRBD2,15,NA,CASGRLAESHNEQFF,TGTGCCAGCGGCCGACTAGCGGAAAGTCACAATGAGCAGTTCTTC
TRBV28,TRBJ2-5,TRBD1,13,NA,CASSDRVRGTQYF,TGTGCCAGCAGCGACAGGGTTCGTGGGACCCAGTACTTC
TRBV7-2,TRBJ1-2,TRBD1,14,NA,CASSSDRGYYGYTF,TGTGCCAGCAGCTCCGACAGGGGGTACTATGGCTACACCTTC
TRBV7-9,TRBJ1-4,TRBD1,14,once,CASRKTGDGEKLFF,TGTGCCAGCAGAAAAACAGGGGACGGCGAAAAACTGTTTTTT
TRBV30,TRBJ1-2,TRBD1,15,NA,CAWSFPGQGAHGYTF,TGTGCCTGGAGTTTTCCGGGACAGGGGGCGCATGGCTACACCTTC
TRBV29-1,TRBJ2-7,TRBD1,13,NA,CSAHRGQTGEQYF,TGCAGCGCTCACCGGGGACAGACGGGGGAGCAGTACTTC
TRBV6-5,TRBJ2-1,TRBD2,14,few,CASRRSGRGLEQFF,TGTGCCAGCAGACGTAGCGGGAGGGGGCTAGAGCAGTTCTTC
TRBV28,TRBJ1-1,TRBD1,15,NA,CASSPTGGVDTEAFF,TGTGCCAGCAGCCCGACAGGGGGAGTGGACACTGAAGCTTTCTTT
TRBV27,TRBJ2-2,NA,15,once,CASMGGTRSAGELFF,TGTGCCAGCATGGGCGGGACTCGATCGGCCGGGGAGCTGTTTTTT
TRBV24-1,TRBJ1-1,NA,16,few,CATSDLRGGGSGEAFF,TGTGCCACCAGTGATTTGCGTGGCGGGGGGAGTGGTGAAGCTTTCTTT
TRBV28,TRBJ1-1,NA,15,many,CASSSPLPLRTEAFF,TGTGCCAGCAGTTCCCCGTTGCCTCTACGGACTGAAGCTTTCTTT
TRBV5-4,TRBJ2-7,NA,14,NA,CASSLSGAPHEQYF,TGTGCCAGCAGCTTGTCTGGGGCTCCACACGAGCAGTACTTC
TRBV11-1,TRBJ1-2,NA,12,NA,CASSFNSAGYTF,TGTGCCAGCAGCTTTAACTCTGCGGGCTACACCTTC
TRBV7-9,TRBJ1-6,NA,14,NA,CASSFSGIGSPLHF,TGTGCCAGCAGCTTTTCGGGAATCGGTTCACCCCTCCACTTT
TRBV10-3,TRBJ1-1,NA,12,NA,CAISRQNTEAFF,TGTGCCATCAGTCGACAGAACACTGAAGCTTTCTTT
TRBV3-1/TRBV3-2,TRBJ1-5,NA,14,NA,CASSSDTGNQPQHF,TGTGCCAGCAGTTCGGACACAGGCAATCAGCCCCAGCATTTT
TRBV7-7,TRBJ2-5,NA,13,NA,CASKSPGEETQYF,TGTGCTAGCAAATCTCCTGGAGAAGAGACCCAGTACTTC
TRBV9,TRBJ2-5,TRBD2,15,NA,CASSFRAGERETQYF,TGTGCCAGCAGCTTTAGAGCGGGAGAAAGAGAGACCCAGTACTTC
TRBV7-2,TRBJ2-7,TRBD2,19,NA,CASSPLPGRPGRESYEQYF,TGTGCCAGCAGCCCCCTCCCGGGACGCCCCGGGCGGGAGAGCTACGAGCAGTACTTC
TRBV11-2,TRBJ1-4,NA,16,NA,CASSPRLGVLDEKLFF,TGTGCCAGCAGCCCCCGTTTAGGGGTATTGGACGAAAAACTGTTTTTT
TRBV7-2,TRBJ1-6,NA,17,NA,CASSPSYALGQGSRLHF,TGTGCCAGCAGCCCTAGTTACGCTCTTGGGCAGGGTTCGCGACTCCACTTT
TRBV7-7,TRBJ2-7,TRBD1,13,NA,CASSMGQGYEQYF,TGTGCTAGCAGTATGGGACAGGGATACGAGCAGTACTTC
TRBV10-3,TRBJ2-7,TRBD2,16,NA,CAIRNPSGSGDYEQYF,TGTGCCATCAGAAACCCTAGCGGTTCGGGGGACTACGAGCAGTACTTC
TRBV2,TRBJ1-6,TRBD1,14,NA,CASSLDREGSPLHF,TGTGCCAGCAGCTTGGACAGGGAAGGTTCACCCCTCCACTTT
TRBV6-6,TRBJ2-7,NA,14,NA,CASTSRAISYEQYF,TGTGCCAGCACTTCTAGAGCCATCTCCTACGAGCAGTACTTC